This T cell receptor beta chain stems from a study of T cells after yellow fever vaccination. On the study more broadly: Low-cell-number fractions underwent preparation using SMART-Seq v4 Ultra Low Input.

From the 5' RACE reads, TCRdb called clonotypes with MiXCR, one entry per CDR3 protein. The repertoire holds about 340,000 distinct CDR3 sequences, roughly an eighth seen once, with 2.5% to 4% in the top ten. The V gene lost 0 bases and the J gene lost 5 bases, with 8 bases spanning the gap. Germline V gene sequence: CDR1 DFQATT, CDR2 SNEGSKA (reference sequence). This CDR3 spans 13 amino acids. V usage is TRBV20-1 and J usage is TRBJ2-4; D not resolved. The sample was CD4+ T cells sorted from PBMCs, taken 15 days after the yellow fever booster vaccination. The sequence derives from a man aged 18 to 29 who received the YFV17D yellow fever vaccine. The chain's CDR3 is CSARDTTQNIQYF. CDR3 coding DNA: TGCAGTGCTAGAGATACGACTCAAAACATTCAGTACTTC.